The 32 T cell receptor beta chains below come from one sample, sequenced in a study of Graves' ophthalmopathy and Graves' hyperthyroidism. From RNA, the CDR3 regions of TCR beta chains were amplified and sequenced. A first-round RT-PCR used HTBI primers, followed by a second-round multiplex PCR. TCRdb itself ran the multiplex PCR reads through MiXCR, one entry per CDR3 protein. The sample lists over a million distinct CDR3 sequences, 35% to 45% seen once, with 8.5% to 14% in the top ten. Sequencing was carried out using peripheral blood or thyroid tissue (not recorded which). These receptors were obtained from an adult man with Graves' hyperthyroidism.

The CDR3 spells CAISESGLAGVGGIQGVSPLHF. In nucleotides, the CDR3 is TGTGCCATCAGTGAGTCAGGACTAGCGGGAGTTGGCGGTATACAGGGAGTCTCACCCCTCCACTTT. The chain has TRBV10-3 and TRBJ1-6; TRBD1 might be the D (6 bases). The germline V and J ends were trimmed by 0 bases and 10 bases, with 34 bases remaining between them. The V gene's germline CDR1 is ENHRY and CDR2 SYGVKD. This CDR3 spans 22 amino acids.

The sample holds many counts of this clonotype. The chain joins TRBV14 to TRBJ2-5; D remains ambiguous. Looked up from germline, CDR1 is SGHDN and CDR2 is FVKESK. The CDR3 consists of 14 residues. The germline V and J ends were trimmed by 0 bases and 3 bases, with 8 bases remaining between them. The CDR3 here is CASSQDRIKETQYF. The CDR3 DNA is TGTGCCAGCAGCCAAGATCGAATTAAAGAGACCCAGTACTTC.

This clonotype has only one observation. This sequence joins TRBV10-2 and TRBJ1-1, with TRBD1 as a possible D gene (5 bases). Germline V gene sequence: CDR1 WSHSY, CDR2 SAAADI. The CDR3 consists of 14 residues. V lost 6 bases and J 1 base, leaving 12 bases between the germline ends. The CDR3 region is CASSGDGKNTEAFF. The CDR3, as DNA: TGCGCCAGCAGCGGGGACGGAAAGAACACTGAAGCTTTCTTT.

This clonotype was recorded at least ten times. The chain couples TRBV2 to TRBJ1-5, with D maybe TRBD1 (6 bases). The length of the CDR3 is 13 residues. Trimming removed 4 bases from V and 4 bases from J, with 8 bases in between. Per germline, CDR1 SNHLY and CDR2 FYNNEI. CDR3 nucleotide sequence: TGTGCCAGCAGTGGGACAGCTAATCAGCCCCAGCATTTT. This codes for CASSGTANQPQHF.

The chain combines TRBV6-1 with TRBJ2-5; 8 bases line up with TRBD2. V gave up 6 bases and J gave up 5 bases; unmatched junction bases: 14. Looked up from germline, CDR1 is MNHNS and CDR2 is SASEGT. This CDR3 has 16 residues. CDR3 region: CASRQAGTRGAETQYF. Written as DNA, the CDR3 is TGTGCCAGCAGACAAGCCGGGACTAGGGGGGCGGAGACCCAGTACTTC.

CDR3 protein: CASSLGGSGGSYEQYF. The CDR3 DNA sequence: TGTGCCAGCAGCTTAGGTGGTAGCGGGGGATCTTACGAGCAGTACTTC. The chain couples TRBV7-6 to TRBJ2-7, with 9 nucleotides matching TRBD2. This CDR3 has 16 amino acids. Unmatched junction bases numbered 8, after V lost 1 base and J lost 4 bases. Germline V CDR1 and CDR2: SGHVS, FNYEAQ.

The rearrangement uses TRBV7-2 and TRBJ2-5, with 12 bases matching TRBD2. V lost 3 bases to trimming and J lost 4 bases; unmatched junction nucleotides: 15. The CDR3 has 19 residues. From germline, CDR1 is SGHTA and CDR2 FQGNSA. CDR3 in DNA: TGTGCCAGCAGCTTCAGGACAGGACTAGCGGGGACCCCGGGAGAGACCCAGTACTTC. As protein: CASSFRTGLAGTPGETQYF. Filled out from reference TRBV7-2 and TRBJ2-5, the complete variable domain reads GAGVSQSPSNKVTEKGKDVELRCDPISGHTALYWYRQSLGQGLEFLIYFQGNSAPDKSGLPSDRFSAERTGGSVSTLTIQRTQQEDSAVYLCASSFRTGLAGTPGETQYFGPGTRLLVL.

This clonotype was detected ten times or more. The chain couples TRBV12-3 or TRBV12-4 to TRBJ1-2; D may be TRBD1 (5 bases). This CDR3 region has 14 residues. V was shortened by 5 bases and J by 4 bases, with 14 bases between the two germline ends. CDR3 coding DNA: TGTGCCAGCAGTCCAGACAGTCTGGTCTATGGCTACACCTTC. Protein product: CASSPDSLVYGYTF.

The rearrangement joins TRBV29-1 to TRBJ1-1; 8 positions agree with TRBD1. The CDR3 sequence is 15 residues long. CDR1 is SQVTM and CDR2 is ANQGSEA in the germline V gene. Germline trimming cut 7 bases from V and 1 base from J; bases unmatched to any gene: 11. Written as DNA, the CDR3 is TGCAGCGGCTTTCGACAGGGGTTGCCGAACACTGAAGCTTTCTTT. This sequence encodes CSGFRQGLPNTEAFF.

In its sample, this clonotype was seen a few times. The chain links TRBV6-6 to TRBJ2-7; D gene ambiguous. Germline V gene lookup returns CDR1 MNHNY and CDR2 SVGAGI (reference sequence). Trimming cost V 5 bases and J 7 bases, with 15 bases left between them. This CDR3 contains 13 residues. The CDR3 protein is CASSPSSSREQYF. In DNA, the CDR3 is TGTGCCAGCAGTCCCTCGAGTAGTAGGGAGCAGTACTTC.

For this clonotype: At one end, the junction sequence differs from germline, possibly due to a read error. The chain combines TRBV29-1 with TRBJ1-1; 10 nucleotides match TRBD1. This CDR3 contains 13 residues. Germline values: CDR1 SQVTM, CDR2 ANQGSEA. The CDR3 nucleotides are TGCAGAGTTGCTTTGGGACAGGGGTCTGAAGCTTTCTTT. This sequence encodes CRVALGQGSEAFF.

Comments on this clonotype: A much larger clone lies a single base off, so this may be a read error. The rearrangement uses TRBV5-4 and TRBJ2-3; TRBD2 matches at 7 bases. The CDR3 extends over 16 amino acids. CDR1 is SGHNT, CDR2 YYREEE, per germline (reference sequence). Germline trimming cut 0 bases from V and 4 bases from J; bases unmatched to any gene: 8. Here the CDR3 DNA reads TGTGCCAGCAGCTTGGTGGTGGGAGGGCCCTCAGATACGCAGTATTTT. Protein sequence: CASSLVVGGPSDTQYF.

Turning to this clonotype: This sequence may be a read error, since a much larger clone differs from it by one base. This chain uses TRBV7-2 with TRBJ1-4; D is unresolved. Germline values: CDR1 SGHTA, CDR2 FQGNSA. The CDR3 spans 15 residues. The CDR3 loop is CAGSTHVEGDEKLFF. For the CDR3, the DNA is TGTGCCGGCAGCACCCACGTGGAAGGCGATGAAAAACTGTTTTTT.

This sequence joins TRBV6-5 and TRBJ1-2; D perhaps matches TRBD1 (6 bases). The CDR3 covers 16 residues. CDR1 is MNHEY and CDR2 is SVGAGI in the germline V gene. V lost 2 bases to trimming and J lost 5 bases, with 18 bases between them. CDR3 DNA sequence: TGTGCCAGCAGTTACATCGGGGGGCGCTTAAGTTATGGCTACACCTTC. This codes for CASSYIGGRLSYGYTF.

V gene TRBV7-9 combines with J gene TRBJ1-6; unclear D gene. Germline V gene data show CDR1 as SEHNR and CDR2 as FQNEAQ (reference sequence). Trimming pared 5 bases from V and 7 bases from J, leaving 9 bases between. The CDR3 has 13 residues. Here the CDR3 reads CASSQETNSPLHF. Here the CDR3 DNA reads TGTGCCAGCAGCCAGGAAACCAATTCACCCCTCCACTTT.

The chain carries TRBV28 and TRBJ2-2; D is unclear. In germline, CDR1 is MDHEN, CDR2 SYDVKM. There are 12 residues in the CDR3. The germline V and J ends were trimmed by 7 bases and 7 bases, with 10 bases remaining between them. The CDR3 loop reads CASILSSGELFF. The CDR3 DNA is TGTGCCAGCATCTTAAGCAGCGGGGAGCTGTTTTTT.

Details on this clonotype: A much larger clone lies one base from this, so it may be a read error. This chain uses TRBV10-2 with TRBJ2-7; D unresolved. The CDR3 has 13 amino acids. The germline gives CDR1 WSHSY, CDR2 SAAADI. DNA for the CDR3: TGCGCCAGCAGCTTGGTAGGGTACGACGAGCGGTACTTC. It encodes CASSLVGYDERYF.

This chain connects TRBV12-3 or TRBV12-4 to TRBJ2-5, with TRBD1 matching 7 bases. The CDR3 is made up of 16 amino acids. With V trimmed by 0 bases and J by 1 base, 5 bases remained unmatched. CDR3 in DNA: TGTGCCAGCAGTTTAGCGGGGGACAGATGCCAAGAGACCCAGTACTTC. Amino acid sequence: CASSLAGDRCQETQYF.

The genes are TRBV30 and TRBJ1-2; D unclear. Germline CDR1 is GTSNPN and CDR2 is SVGIG (reference sequence). Trimming stripped 0 bases from V and 8 bases from J, with 13 bases between. The CDR3 extends over 13 amino acids. The CDR3 DNA sequence: TGTGCCTGGAGTGTAGGCGGTCGCGGAGGCTACACCTTC. This encodes CAWSVGGRGGYTF.

The gene calls are TRBV7-2 and TRBJ1-5; D is perhaps TRBD1 (5 bases). Germline V gene lookup returns CDR1 SGHTA and CDR2 FQGNSA. V was trimmed by 5 bases and J by 1 base, leaving 12 bases between them. The CDR3 runs 15 residues. CDR3 residues: CASSVEEGSNQPQHF. CDR3 DNA: TGTGCCAGCAGCGTGGAAGAGGGGAGCAATCAGCCCCAGCATTTT.

This clonotype showed up many times. The CDR3 loop is CASTEIGQGANSPLHF. The CDR3 coding sequence is TGCGCCAGCACCGAAATTGGGCAGGGTGCGAATTCACCCCTCCACTTT. The V call is TRBV5-1, the J call TRBJ1-6; perhaps TRBD1 as D (5 bases). There are 16 residues in the CDR3. Germline CDR1 and CDR2: SGHRS and YFSETQ. V was shortened by 6 bases and J by 7 bases, with 20 bases between the two germline ends.

This chain joins TRBV11-2 and TRBJ2-3; 8 bases map to TRBD1. J was trimmed by 3 bases and V by 4 bases; bases with no gene match: 6. In germline, CDR1 is SGHAT, CDR2 FQNNGV. CDR3 length equals 15 residues. The CDR3 spells CASSSRTGWTDTQYF. CDR3 bases: TGTGCCAGCAGCTCTCGGACAGGGTGGACAGATACGCAGTATTTT.

This clonotype has a handful of counts. The rearrangement joins TRBV9 to TRBJ2-2, with 9 bases lining up with TRBD2. The CDR3 extends over 16 amino acids. Germline V gives CDR1 SGDLS, CDR2 YYNGEE. J gave up 4 bases and V 2 bases, and 6 bases lay outside the gene matches. The CDR3 spells CASSVPRGGATGELFF. The CDR3 bases are TGTGCCAGCAGCGTCCCGCGGGGGGGTGCCACCGGGGAGCTGTTTTTT.

This clonotype showed up just a few times. This sequence joins TRBV7-9 and TRBJ1-5; 7 bases fit TRBD1. Germline V gene sequence: CDR1 SEHNR, CDR2 FQNEAQ (reference sequence). This CDR3 is built from 14 residues. The V and J ends lost 5 bases and 11 bases, in that order; junction bases with no gene match: 12. CDR3 loop: CASSTRQGQETQHF. The CDR3 DNA reads as TGTGCCAGCAGCACCCGACAGGGACAAGAGACCCAGCATTTT.

At least ten counts were recorded for this clonotype. This chain links TRBV4-1 with TRBJ1-2, with a weak D call TRBD1 (5 bases). The CDR3 is 15 amino acids. CDR1 is MGHRA, CDR2 YSYEKL, per germline. V lost 3 bases and J 0 bases, leaving 11 bases between the germline ends. CDR3: CASSQGTETNYGYTF. The DNA of the CDR3 is TGCGCCAGCAGCCAGGGGACGGAGACTAACTATGGCTACACCTTC.

This clonotype was counted many times. This chain joins TRBV7-7 and TRBJ2-7; D is possibly TRBD1 or TRBD2 (6 bases each). Germline V lookup: CDR1 SSHAT, CDR2 FNYEAQ (reference sequence). The CDR3 runs 13 residues. V was shortened by 11 bases and J by 7 bases, with 21 bases between the two germline ends. In DNA form, the CDR3 reads TGTGCCTGCGGGGACACGGATCGCGTGGAGCAGTACTTC. Protein: CACGDTDRVEQYF.

This clonotype was observed many times. The V and J genes are TRBV29-1 and TRBJ2-2; D is perhaps TRBD1 or TRBD2 (6 bases each). This CDR3 spans 14 amino acids. V lost 0 bases and J 6 bases, leaving 11 bases between the germline ends. The germline gives CDR1 SQVTM, CDR2 ANQGSEA. The CDR3 DNA reads as TGCAGCGTTGAAGATCTAGGGGGGCCCGGGGAGCTGTTTTTT. Translating it yields CSVEDLGGPGELFF.

J is TRBJ2-7 and V is TRBV20-1, with 13 bases lining up with TRBD2. J was trimmed by 5 bases and V by 5 bases; bases with no gene match: 6. CDR1 is DFQATT and CDR2 is SNEGSKA in the germline V gene (reference sequence). The CDR3 runs to 14 residues. For the CDR3, the DNA is TGCAGTGCTCCCACCGGACTAGCGGGAGACGAGCAGTACTTC. Translating gives CSAPTGLAGDEQYF.

On this clonotype: A much larger clone lies a single base off, so this may be a read error. This sequence joins TRBV2 and TRBJ1-4, with 7 bases identical to TRBD1. CDR3 length: 13 amino acids. Germline V gene lookup returns CDR1 SNHLY and CDR2 FYNNEI. CDR3 residues: CGSREEVPGQKLF. The CDR3 region has the DNA TGTGGCAGCAGGGAAGAGGTACCGGGACAGAAACTTTTT.

This clonotype was recorded many times. The chain couples TRBV14 to TRBJ1-2; unclear D gene. This CDR3 contains 13 residues. V shed 3 bases and J shed 7 bases, with 12 bases lying between them. From germline, CDR1 is SGHDN and CDR2 FVKESK. CDR3 bases: TGTGCCAGCAGCCAGTCGGGGTTGGCTGGCTACACCTTC. Residues: CASSQSGLAGYTF.

The rearrangement links TRBV6-6 to TRBJ2-7; no firm D call. The CDR3 length is 13 residues. V was clipped by 6 bases and J by 3 bases, with 12 bases between them. The germline V gene encodes CDR1 MNHNY and CDR2 SVGAGI (reference sequence). CDR3 sequence (DNA): TGTGCCAGCAGCAAAACAATACTCTACGAGCAGTACTTC. It translates to CASSKTILYEQYF.

This clonotype was seen at least ten times. The gene calls are TRBV15 and TRBJ1-6; no firm D call. There are 13 residues in the CDR3. Trimming removed 3 bases from V and 4 bases from J, with 4 bases in between. Germline CDR1 is LNHNV and CDR2 is YYDKDF (reference sequence). CDR3 sequence (DNA): TGTGCCACCAGCAGGGTGTATAATTCACCCCTCCACTTT. Encoded protein: CATSRVYNSPLHF.